This T cell receptor (beta chain) derives from a study of T cell responses to AZD1222 COVID-19 vaccine. Germline lookup yields CDR1 GTSNPN and CDR2 SVGIG (reference sequence). The CDR3 contains 11 residues. Trimming stripped 0 bases from V and 10 bases from J, with 7 bases between. Using immunoSEQ multiplex PCR, the repertoire was profiled, and TCRdb retains in-frame clones only, with some absent. The sample holds tens of thousands of clones, 91% seen once. The V gene is TRBV30, the J gene TRBJ2-1; D unresolved. This receptor was taken from an adult who received the AZD1222 COVID-19 vaccine. The sample in question was peripheral blood, obtained 28 days after the second AZD1222 dose. DNA for the CDR3: TGTGCCTGGAGTGTACGTGGAGAGCAGTTCTTC. As protein: CAWSVRGEQFF.